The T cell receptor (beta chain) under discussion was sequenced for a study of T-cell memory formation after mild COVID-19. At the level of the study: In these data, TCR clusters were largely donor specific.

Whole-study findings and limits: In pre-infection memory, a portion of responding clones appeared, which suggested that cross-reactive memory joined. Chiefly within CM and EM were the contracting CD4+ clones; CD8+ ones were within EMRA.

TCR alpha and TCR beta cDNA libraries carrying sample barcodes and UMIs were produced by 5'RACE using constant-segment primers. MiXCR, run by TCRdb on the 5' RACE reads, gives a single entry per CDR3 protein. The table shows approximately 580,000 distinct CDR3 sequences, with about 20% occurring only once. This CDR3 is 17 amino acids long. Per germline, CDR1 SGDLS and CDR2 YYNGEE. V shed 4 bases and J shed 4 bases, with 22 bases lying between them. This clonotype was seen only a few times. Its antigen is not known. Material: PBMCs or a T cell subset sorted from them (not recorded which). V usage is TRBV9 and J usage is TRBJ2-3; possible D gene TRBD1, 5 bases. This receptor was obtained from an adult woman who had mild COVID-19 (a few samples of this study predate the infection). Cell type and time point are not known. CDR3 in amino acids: CASSSGALPSGPDTQYF. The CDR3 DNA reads TGTGCCAGCAGCTCTGGGGCCCTCCCGTCTGGCCCAGATACGCAGTATTTT.